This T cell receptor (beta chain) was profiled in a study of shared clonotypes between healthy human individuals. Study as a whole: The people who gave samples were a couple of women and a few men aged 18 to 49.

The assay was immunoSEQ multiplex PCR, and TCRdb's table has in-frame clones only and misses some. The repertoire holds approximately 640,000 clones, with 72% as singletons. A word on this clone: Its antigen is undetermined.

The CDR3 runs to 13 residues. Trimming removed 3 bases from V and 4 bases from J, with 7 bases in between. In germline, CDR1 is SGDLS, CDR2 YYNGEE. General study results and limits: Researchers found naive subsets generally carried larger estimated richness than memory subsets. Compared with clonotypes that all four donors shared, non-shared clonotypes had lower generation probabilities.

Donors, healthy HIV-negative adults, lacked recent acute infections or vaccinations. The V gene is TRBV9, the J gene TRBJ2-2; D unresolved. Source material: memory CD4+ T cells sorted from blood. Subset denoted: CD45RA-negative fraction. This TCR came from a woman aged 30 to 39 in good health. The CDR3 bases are TGTGCCAGCAGCGCCCCTTTCACCGGGGAGCTGTTTTTT. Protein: CASSAPFTGELFF.